This T cell receptor (beta chain) was profiled in a study of T cells after yellow fever vaccination. TCRdb re-analysed the 5' RACE reads in MiXCR, keeping a single row per CDR3 protein. The data hold approximately 600,000 distinct CDR3 sequences, with 9% to 15% observed a single time. This clonotype was seen ten or more times. Its antigen is still unknown. Study-wide results and caveats: Subsequent to the booster, the majority of primary-vaccination clones reappeared (under 98% CD4, about 90% CD8).

The sequencing used PBMCs, collected on the day of the yellow fever booster vaccination. This TCR was sampled from a young man who received the YFV17D yellow fever vaccine.

The CDR3 loop reads CASSSGLAAYNEQFF. The CDR3 nucleotides are TGTGCCAGCAGTTCAGGACTAGCGGCATACAATGAGCAGTTCTTC. The V and J genes are TRBV5-6 and TRBJ2-1, with TRBD2 matching 10 bases. The CDR3 contains 15 residues. The germline CDR1 and CDR2 sequences are SGHDT and YYEEEE. V shed 5 bases, J shed 4 bases, and the junction held 6 bases outside the gene matches.